These 10 T cell receptor beta chains were sequenced from one sample in a study of cytomegalovirus exposure and HLA in healthy donors. 60 Vbeta and 13 Jbeta primers were used in PCR. The method was immunoSEQ multiplex PCR; TCRdb's version includes in-frame clones alone and lacks a portion of them. In the table there are about 110,000 clones, around 76% of which are singletons. Sequencing was done on a sample of PBMCs. These receptors were collected from a man aged 25 to 40 in good health and CMV-seropositive.

V gene TRBV14 combines with J gene TRBJ2-3, with TRBD2 matching over 10 bases. The CDR3 is made up of 16 amino acids. CDR1 is SGHDN and CDR2 is FVKESK in the germline V gene. J gave up 2 bases and V 1 base, and 3 bases lay outside the gene matches. CDR3 region: CASSQGLAGATDTQYF. The CDR3 nucleotides are TGTGCCAGCAGCCAAGGCCTAGCGGGGGCCACAGATACGCAGTATTTT. Based on the CDR3 plus reference TRBV14 and TRBJ2-3, the full variable domain is EAGVTQFPSHSVIEKGQTVTLRCDPISGHDNLYWYRRVMGKEIKFLLHFVKESKQDESGMPNNRFLAERTGGTYSTLKVQPAELEDSGVYFCASSQGLAGATDTQYFGPGTRLTVL.

The chain combines TRBV9 with TRBJ2-7; 7 positions match TRBD1. The V gene end was trimmed by 4 bases and the J gene end by 7 bases; junction bases not matched to a gene: 17. Looked up from germline, CDR1 is SGDLS and CDR2 is YYNGEE. The CDR3 consists of 16 residues. The CDR3: CASSPLLIGGLGEQYF. CDR3 DNA: TGTGCCAGCAGCCCTCTGTTGATAGGGGGCCTGGGGGAGCAGTACTTC.

The chain joins TRBV29-1 to TRBJ2-1; 7 bases are a match to TRBD1. Trimming cost V 6 bases and J 8 bases; bases outside gene matches: 4. The length of the CDR3 is 11 residues. CDR1 SQVTM and CDR2 ANQGSEA come from the germline V gene. CDR3 in DNA: TGCAGCGTCTTACAGGGGTATGAGCAGTTCTTC. Its translation is CSVLQGYEQFF.

V gene TRBV11-3 combines with J gene TRBJ2-1; D gene unclear. CDR3 length: 16 amino acids. V lost 5 bases and J lost 0, with 14 bases in between. Germline-derived CDR1 and CDR2 are SGHNT and YENEEA. The CDR3 protein is CASSRRKAGSYNEQFF. In nucleotides, the CDR3 is TGTGCCAGCAGCAGAAGAAAGGCAGGCTCCTACAATGAGCAGTTCTTC.

This clone came up a few times. The J gene is TRBJ1-2, the V gene TRBV2, with D possibly being TRBD1 (5 bases). Germline-derived CDR1 and CDR2 are SNHLY and FYNNEI. V shed 1 base and J shed 3 bases, with 15 bases lying between them. The CDR3 has 16 residues. The CDR3 here is CASSEVGAPRDYGYTF. The CDR3 DNA reads TGTGCCAGCAGTGAAGTAGGGGCGCCACGGGACTATGGCTACACCTTC.

The chain links TRBV6-1 to TRBJ1-3; 7 bases line up with TRBD1. V lost 3 bases and J lost 2; bases outside the gene matches: 7. Germline V gives CDR1 MNHNS, CDR2 SASEGT. The CDR3 is 16 amino acids. For the CDR3, the DNA is TGTGCCAGCAGTGAGGATCCAGGGGGTGCTGGAAACACCATATATTTT. This codes for CASSEDPGGAGNTIYF.

The chain has TRBV11-2 and TRBJ1-1; tentatively, D is TRBD1 (5 bases). The germline CDR1 and CDR2 sequences are SGHAT and FQNNGV. V lost 4 bases, J lost 7 bases, and 19 bases lay in between. The CDR3 is 15 amino acids. The CDR3 DNA follows: TGTGCCAGCAGCTCCACCGGGGGGAAGCAAGGTGAAGCTTTCTTT. It encodes CASSSTGGKQGEAFF.

This sequence joins TRBV6-1 and TRBJ1-1; no definite D call. The CDR3 extends over 14 amino acids. Per the germline V gene, CDR1 is MNHNS and CDR2 is SASEGT. V was trimmed by 6 bases and J by 5 bases, leaving 16 bases between them. The CDR3 bases are TGTGCCAGCAGCGACCCGGGAAGAAGGACTGAAGCTTTCTTT. Its protein product is CASSDPGRRTEAFF.

This chain links TRBV2 with TRBJ2-1; 8 bases are a match to TRBD2. The V segment lost 6 bases and the J segment 5 bases; nucleotides outside the gene matches: 9. Germline lookup yields CDR1 SNHLY and CDR2 FYNNEI. CDR3 length equals 15 residues. The CDR3 coding sequence is TGTGCCAGCAGGTTGTTAGCGGGGCTAAACAATGAGCAGTTCTTC. Its translation is CASRLLAGLNNEQFF.

This chain uses TRBV5-4 with TRBJ1-5; the match to TRBD1 covers 8 bases. Germline lookup yields CDR1 SGHNT and CDR2 YYREEE (reference sequence). The V segment lost 3 bases and the J segment 3 bases; nucleotides outside the gene matches: 11. This CDR3 is 17 amino acids long. Here the CDR3 DNA reads TGTGCCAGCAGCTCCCGTCGACAGGGGCCTTTCAATCAGCCCCAGCATTTT. It yields the protein CASSSRRQGPFNQPQHF.